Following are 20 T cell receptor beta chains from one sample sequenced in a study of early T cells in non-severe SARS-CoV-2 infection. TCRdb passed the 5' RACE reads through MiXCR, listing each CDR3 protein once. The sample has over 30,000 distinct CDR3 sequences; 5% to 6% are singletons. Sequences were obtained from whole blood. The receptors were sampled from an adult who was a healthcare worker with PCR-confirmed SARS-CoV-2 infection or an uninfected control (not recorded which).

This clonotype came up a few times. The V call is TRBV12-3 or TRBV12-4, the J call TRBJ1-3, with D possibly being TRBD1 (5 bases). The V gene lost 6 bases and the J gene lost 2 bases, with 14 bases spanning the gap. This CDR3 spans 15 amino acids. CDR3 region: CASSPWGGTGNTIYF. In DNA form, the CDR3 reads TGTGCCAGCAGCCCCTGGGGGGGTACTGGAAACACCATATATTTT.

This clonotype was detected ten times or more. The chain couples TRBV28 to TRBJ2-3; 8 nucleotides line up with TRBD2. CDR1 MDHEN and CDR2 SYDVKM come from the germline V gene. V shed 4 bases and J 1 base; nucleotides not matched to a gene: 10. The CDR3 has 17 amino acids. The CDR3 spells CASSSWGGAGGTDTQYF. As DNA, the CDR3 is TGTGCCAGCAGTTCCTGGGGCGGAGCGGGGGGCACAGATACGCAGTATTTT.

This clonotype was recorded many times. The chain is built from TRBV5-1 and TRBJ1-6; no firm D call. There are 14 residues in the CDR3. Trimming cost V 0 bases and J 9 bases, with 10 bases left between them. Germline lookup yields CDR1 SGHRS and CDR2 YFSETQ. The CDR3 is CASSLDDAPSPLHF. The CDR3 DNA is TGCGCCAGCAGCTTGGATGATGCTCCTTCACCCCTCCACTTT.

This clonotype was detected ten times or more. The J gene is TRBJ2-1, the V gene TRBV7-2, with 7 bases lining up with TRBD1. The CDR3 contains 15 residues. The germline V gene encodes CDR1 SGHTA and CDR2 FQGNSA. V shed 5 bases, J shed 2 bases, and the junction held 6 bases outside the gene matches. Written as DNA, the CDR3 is TGTGCCAGCAGCACACAGGGGTCGCCCTACAATGAGCAGTTCTTC. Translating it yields CASSTQGSPYNEQFF.

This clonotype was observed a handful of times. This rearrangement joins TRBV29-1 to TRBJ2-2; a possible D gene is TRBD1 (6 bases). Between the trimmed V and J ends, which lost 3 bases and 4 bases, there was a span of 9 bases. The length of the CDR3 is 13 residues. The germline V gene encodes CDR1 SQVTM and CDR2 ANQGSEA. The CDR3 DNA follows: TGCAGCGTTGACCCCAGGGGCACCGGGGAGCTGTTTTTT. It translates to CSVDPRGTGELFF.

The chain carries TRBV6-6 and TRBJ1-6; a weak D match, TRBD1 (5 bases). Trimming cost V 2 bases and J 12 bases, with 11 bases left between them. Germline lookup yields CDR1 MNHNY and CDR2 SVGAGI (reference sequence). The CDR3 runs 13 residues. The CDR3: CASSYEGTGPLHF. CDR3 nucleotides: TGTGCCAGCAGTTACGAGGGGACGGGACCCCTCCACTTT.

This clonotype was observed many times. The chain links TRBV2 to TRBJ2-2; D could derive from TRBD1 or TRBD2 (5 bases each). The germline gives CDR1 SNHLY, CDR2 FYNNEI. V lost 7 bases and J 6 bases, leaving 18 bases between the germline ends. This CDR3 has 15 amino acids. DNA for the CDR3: TGTGCCAGCACCCCTCAGGGAAGAGGGGCCGGGGAGCTGTTTTTT. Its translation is CASTPQGRGAGELFF.

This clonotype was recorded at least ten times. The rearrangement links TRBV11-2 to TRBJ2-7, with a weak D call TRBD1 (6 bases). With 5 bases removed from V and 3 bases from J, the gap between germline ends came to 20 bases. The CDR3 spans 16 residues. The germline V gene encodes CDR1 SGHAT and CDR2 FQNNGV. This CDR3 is CASSTWTARTIYEQYF. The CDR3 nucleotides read TGTGCCAGCAGCACTTGGACAGCAAGAACAATCTACGAGCAGTACTTC.

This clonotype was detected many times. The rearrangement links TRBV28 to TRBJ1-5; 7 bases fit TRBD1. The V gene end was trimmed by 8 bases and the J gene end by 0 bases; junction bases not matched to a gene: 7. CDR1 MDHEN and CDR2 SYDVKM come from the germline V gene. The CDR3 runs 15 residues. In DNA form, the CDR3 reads TGTGCCAGCGGTGGGACAGCTTATAGCAATCAGCCCCAGCATTTT. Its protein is CASGGTAYSNQPQHF. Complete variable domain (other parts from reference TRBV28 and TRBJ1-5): DVKVTQSSRYLVKRTGEKVFLECVQDMDHENMFWYRQDPGLGLRLIYFSYDVKMKEKGDIPEGYSVSREKKERFSLILESASTNQTSMYLCASGGTAYSNQPQHFGDGTRLSIL.

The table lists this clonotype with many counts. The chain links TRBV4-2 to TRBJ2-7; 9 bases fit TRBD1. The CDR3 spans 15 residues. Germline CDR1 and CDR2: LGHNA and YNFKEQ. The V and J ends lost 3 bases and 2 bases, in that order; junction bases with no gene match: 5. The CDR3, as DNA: TGTGCCAGCAGCCATGGGACAGGGAACACCTACGAGCAGTACTTC. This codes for CASSHGTGNTYEQYF.

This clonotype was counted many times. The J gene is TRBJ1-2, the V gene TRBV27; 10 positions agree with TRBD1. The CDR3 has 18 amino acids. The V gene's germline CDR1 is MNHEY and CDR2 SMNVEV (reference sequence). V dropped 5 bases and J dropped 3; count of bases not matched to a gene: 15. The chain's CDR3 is CASSQALRRQGAYYGYTF. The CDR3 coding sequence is TGTGCCAGCAGTCAGGCCTTGCGTCGACAGGGGGCCTACTATGGCTACACCTTC.

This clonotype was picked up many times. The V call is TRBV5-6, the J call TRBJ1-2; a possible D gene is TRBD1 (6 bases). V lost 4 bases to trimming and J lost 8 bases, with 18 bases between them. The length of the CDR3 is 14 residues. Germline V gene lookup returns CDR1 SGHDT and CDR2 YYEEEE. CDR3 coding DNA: TGTGCCAGCAGCCCGGACGGACAGCTCGGCGGCTACACCTTC. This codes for CASSPDGQLGGYTF. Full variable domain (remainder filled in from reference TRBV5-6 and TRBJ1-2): DAGVTQSPTHLIKTRGQQVTLRCSPKSGHDTVSWYQQALGQGPQFIFQYYEEEERQRGNFPDRFSGHQFPNYSSELNVNALLLGDSALYLCASSPDGQLGGYTFGSGTRLTVV.

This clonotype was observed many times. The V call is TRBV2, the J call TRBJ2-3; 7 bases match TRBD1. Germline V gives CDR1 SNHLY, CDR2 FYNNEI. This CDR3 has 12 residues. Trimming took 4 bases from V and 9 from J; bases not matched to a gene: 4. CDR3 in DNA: TGTGCCAGCAGTGTAGACAGGGTGACGCAGTATTTT. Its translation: CASSVDRVTQYF.

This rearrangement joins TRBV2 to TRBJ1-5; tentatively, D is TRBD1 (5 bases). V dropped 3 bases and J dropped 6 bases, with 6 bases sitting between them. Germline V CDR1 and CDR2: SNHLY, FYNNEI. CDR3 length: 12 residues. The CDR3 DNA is TGTGCCAGCAGTGACAGGGTTCAGCCCCAGCATTTT. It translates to CASSDRVQPQHF.

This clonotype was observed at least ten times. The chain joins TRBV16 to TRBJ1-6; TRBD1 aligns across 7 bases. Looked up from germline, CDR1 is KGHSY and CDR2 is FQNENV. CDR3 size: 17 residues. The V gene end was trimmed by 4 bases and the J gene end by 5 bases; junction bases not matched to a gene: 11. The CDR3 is CASSLRGGTANNSPLHF. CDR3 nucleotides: TGTGCCAGCAGCCTTCGGGGAGGGACAGCGAATAATTCACCCCTCCACTTT. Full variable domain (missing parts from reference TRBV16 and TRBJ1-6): GEEVAQTPKHLVRGEGQKAKLYCAPIKGHSYVFWYQQVLKNEFKFLISFQNENVFDETGMPKERFSAKCLPNSPCSLEIQATKLEDSAVYFCASSLRGGTANNSPLHFGNGTRLTVT.

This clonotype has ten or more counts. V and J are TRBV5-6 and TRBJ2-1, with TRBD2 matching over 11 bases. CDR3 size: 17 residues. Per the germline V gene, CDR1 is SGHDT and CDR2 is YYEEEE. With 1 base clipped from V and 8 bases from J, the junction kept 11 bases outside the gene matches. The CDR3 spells CASSLRLRLAGRDEQFF. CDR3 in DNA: TGTGCCAGCAGCTTGCGGTTGCGACTAGCGGGGAGAGATGAGCAGTTCTTC. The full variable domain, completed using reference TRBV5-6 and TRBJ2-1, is DAGVTQSPTHLIKTRGQQVTLRCSPKSGHDTVSWYQQALGQGPQFIFQYYEEEERQRGNFPDRFSGHQFPNYSSELNVNALLLGDSALYLCASSLRLRLAGRDEQFFGPGTRLTVL.

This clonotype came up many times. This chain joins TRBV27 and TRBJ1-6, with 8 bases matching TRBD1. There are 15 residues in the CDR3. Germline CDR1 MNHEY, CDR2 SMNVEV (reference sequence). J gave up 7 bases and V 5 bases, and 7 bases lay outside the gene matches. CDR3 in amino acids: CASSATGQVNSPLHF. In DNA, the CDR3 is TGTGCCAGCAGTGCAACGGGACAGGTCAATTCACCCCTCCACTTT.

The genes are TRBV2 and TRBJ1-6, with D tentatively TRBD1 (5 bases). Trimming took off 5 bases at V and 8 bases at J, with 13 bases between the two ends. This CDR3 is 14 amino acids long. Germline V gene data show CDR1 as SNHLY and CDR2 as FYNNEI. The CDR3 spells CASSRQTADSPLHF. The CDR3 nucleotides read TGTGCCAGCAGTAGACAGACGGCGGATTCACCCCTCCACTTT.

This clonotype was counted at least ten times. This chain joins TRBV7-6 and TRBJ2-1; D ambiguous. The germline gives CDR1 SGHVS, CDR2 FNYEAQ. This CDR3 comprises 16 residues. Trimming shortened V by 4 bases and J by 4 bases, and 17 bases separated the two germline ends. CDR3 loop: CASSSQMSSLYNEQFF. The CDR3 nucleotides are TGTGCCAGCAGCTCTCAAATGTCTTCTCTATACAATGAGCAGTTCTTC.

This CDR3 is CASGQGWRTGELFF. The CDR3, as DNA: TGCGCCAGCGGACAGGGATGGCGCACCGGGGAGCTGTTTTTT. The chain couples TRBV10-1 to TRBJ2-2, with 8 nucleotides matching TRBD1. The junction had 6 bases not matched to a gene; V was cut back by 8 bases and J by 4 bases. The CDR3 spans 14 residues. Germline V CDR1 and CDR2: WNHNN, SYGVQD (reference sequence).